This TCR beta chain was recorded in a study of cytomegalovirus exposure and HLA in healthy donors. General study results and limits: Sequencing probably produced one cluster of sequence variants that were highly shared.

This clone was counted only a few times. The antigen remains undetermined. V trimming: 11 bases; J trimming: 6 bases; junction bases outside the gene matches: 6. Germline V lookup: CDR1 SNHLY, CDR2 FYNNEI. This CDR3 region has 13 residues. Primers: 60 Vbeta forward and 13 Jbeta reverse. TCRdb's table, derived via immunoSEQ multiplex PCR, lists solely in-frame clones and lacks some. Of some 120,000 clones listed, roughly 86% are singletons. Sequencing input: PBMCs. This rearrangement joins TRBV2 to TRBJ2-7, with 14 nucleotides matching TRBD2. The origin of this receptor is a man aged 18 to 29 in good health and CMV-seronegative. The CDR3 loop reads CAAPGLAGAEQYF. The CDR3 DNA reads as TGTGCCGCACCGGGACTAGCGGGGGCCGAGCAGTACTTC. The entire variable domain, with the rest obtained from reference TRBV2 and TRBJ2-7, is as follows: EPEVTQTPSHQVTQMGQEVILRCVPISNHLYFYWYRQILGQKVEFLVSFYNNEISEKSEIFDDQFSVERPDGSNFTLKIRSTKLEDSAMYFCAAPGLAGAEQYFGPGTRLTVT.